The 21 T cell receptor beta chains in this list originate from one sample, sequenced in a study of T cell changes during pregnancy in multiple sclerosis (dated by TCRdb to 2018 to 2020). The library was produced with the immunoSEQ multiplex PCR assay. TCRdb stores this immuneACCESS table with in-frame sequences only. Part of the clones is absent; in the studies checked, under half of the shortfall reflects unresolved V genes, and no reason is known for the rest. For this sample the table gives tens of thousands of clones, of which 92% were detected only once. The top ten clones comprise roughly 0.46% of the sample. Specimen: CD4+ T cells from peripheral blood mononuclear cells, collected after pregnancy. The receptors were gathered from a female donor with multiple sclerosis, enrolled in a pregnancy study.

The rearrangement uses TRBV7-9 and TRBJ2-5; 11 positions match TRBD1. V lost 4 bases and J lost 5; bases outside the gene matches: 6. The CDR3 runs 15 residues. CDR1 and CDR2 (germline): SEHNR, FQNEAQ (reference sequence). CDR3: CASSSLGQGAETQYF. CDR3 nucleotides: TGTGCCAGCAGCTCATTAGGACAGGGGGCTGAGACCCAGTACTTC.

The J gene is TRBJ1-3, the V gene TRBV6-9; D not resolved. The germline gives CDR1 MNHGY, CDR2 SVAAGI. The CDR3 length is 15 residues. V lost 4 bases to trimming and J lost 3 bases, with 13 bases between them. The CDR3 protein is CASSFRGRCGNTIYF. CDR3 DNA: TGTGCCAGCAGTTTCCGCGGGAGGTGTGGAAACACCATATATTTT.

The V call is TRBV6-1, the J call TRBJ1-2; 9 positions agree with TRBD1. The CDR3 spans 16 residues. The trim removed 1 base at V and 4 bases at J, leaving 7 bases unmatched. Germline loops: CDR1 MNHNS, CDR2 SASEGT. CDR3 sequence reads: CASSEGGTGQSYGYTF. For the CDR3, the DNA is TGTGCCAGCAGTGAAGGGGGGACAGGGCAAAGCTATGGCTACACCTTC.

The chain recombines TRBV11-3 with TRBJ2-7; TRBD1 might be the D (6 bases). Trimming removed 5 bases from V and 2 bases from J, with 16 bases in between. Germline CDR1 and CDR2: SGHNT and YENEEA. The CDR3 contains 15 residues. Here the CDR3 DNA reads TGTGCCAGCAGCAAGGGACAAGGGAAAACCTACGAGCAGTACTTC. Residues: CASSKGQGKTYEQYF.

The chain is built from TRBV4-3 and TRBJ1-5; 8 bases line up with TRBD1. The germline gives CDR1 LGHNA, CDR2 YSLEER. Trimming at V came to 3 bases and at J to 4 bases, leaving 5 bases not matched to a gene. The CDR3 extends over 15 amino acids. The CDR3 sequence is CASSQDRASNQPQHF. The CDR3 DNA follows: TGCGCCAGCAGCCAGGACAGGGCTTCGAATCAGCCCCAGCATTTT.

The genes are TRBV19 and TRBJ1-2, with TRBD1 identical over 12 bases. The length of the CDR3 is 14 residues. The trim removed 6 bases at V and 4 bases at J, leaving 3 bases unmatched. Germline V gene data show CDR1 as LNHDA and CDR2 as SQIVND (reference sequence). As DNA, the CDR3 is TGTGCCAGTAGGGGACAGGGGGCAAGCTATGGCTACACCTTC. Amino acid sequence: CASRGQGASYGYTF.

V usage is TRBV7-9 and J usage is TRBJ2-7, with TRBD1 matching 7 bases. J lost 2 bases, V lost 5 bases, and 9 bases had no gene match. This CDR3 has 15 amino acids. The germline V gene has CDR1 SEHNR and CDR2 FQNEAQ (reference sequence). The CDR3 sequence is CASSATGDGTYEQYF. Written as DNA, the CDR3 is TGTGCCAGCAGCGCCACAGGGGACGGAACCTACGAGCAGTACTTC. Variable domain in full (rest from reference TRBV7-9 and TRBJ2-7): DTGVSQNPRHKITKRGQNVTFRCDPISEHNRLYWYRQTLGQGPEFLTYFQNEAQLEKSRLLSDRFSAERPKGSFSTLEIQRTEQGDSAMYLCASSATGDGTYEQYFGPGTRLTVT.

V gene TRBV30 combines with J gene TRBJ1-5; TRBD1 matches 7 bases. In germline, CDR1 is GTSNPN, CDR2 SVGIG (reference sequence). This CDR3 comprises 17 residues. J was trimmed by 6 bases and V by 3 bases; bases with no gene match: 17. Here the CDR3 DNA reads TGTGCCTGGAGCGTACCCGATTTAGGAGGGGGCGGTCAGCCCCAGCATTTT. Translated, it gives CAWSVPDLGGGGQPQHF.

The chain carries TRBV15 and TRBJ2-2; D possibly corresponds to TRBD2 (6 bases). The CDR3 runs 15 residues. Germline V gives CDR1 LNHNV, CDR2 YYDKDF (reference sequence). The V end was cut by 2 bases, the J end by 8 bases, with 15 bases between. The CDR3 bases are TGTGCCACCAGCAGATACTCCGGGGGAGGAGGGGAGCTGTTTTTT. Translation gives CATSRYSGGGGELFF.

This rearrangement joins TRBV7-6 to TRBJ2-1; D gene ambiguous. This CDR3 region has 12 residues. The germline V and J ends were trimmed by 4 bases and 7 bases, with 8 bases remaining between them. CDR1 is SGHVS and CDR2 is FNYEAQ in the germline V gene. The CDR3 DNA sequence: TGTGCCAGCAGCTCGTACTCGAATGAGCAGTTCTTC. Its protein product is CASSSYSNEQFF.

The genes are TRBV18 and TRBJ2-1; 7 bases are a match to TRBD2. This CDR3 spans 15 amino acids. CDR1 is KGHSH and CDR2 is LQKENI in the germline V gene. V was clipped by 7 bases and J by 0 bases; unmatched bases: 6. CDR3 amino acids: CASYRLAASYNEQFF. CDR3 nucleotides: TGTGCCAGCTACCGACTAGCAGCCTCCTACAATGAGCAGTTCTTC.

The chain couples TRBV9 to TRBJ2-7; 11 positions match TRBD2. CDR1 and CDR2 (germline): SGDLS, YYNGEE. This CDR3 region has 15 residues. V was clipped by 2 bases and J by 2 bases; unmatched bases: 3. The CDR3 DNA sequence: TGTGCCAGCAGCGTGACTAGCGGGGATACCTACGAGCAGTACTTC. Amino acid sequence: CASSVTSGDTYEQYF.

The chain couples TRBV2 to TRBJ1-6; 11 bases fit TRBD1. CDR3 length: 15 residues. CDR1 is SNHLY, CDR2 FYNNEI, per germline. V trimming: 7 bases; J trimming: 6 bases; junction bases outside the gene matches: 5. For the CDR3, the DNA is TGTGCCAGCATAAAGGACAGGGGGCGTAATTCACCCCTCCACTTT. Translated, it gives CASIKDRGRNSPLHF. Drawing the rest from reference TRBV2 and TRBJ1-6, the complete variable domain is EPEVTQTPSHQVTQMGQEVILRCVPISNHLYFYWYRQILGQKVEFLVSFYNNEISEKSEIFDDQFSVERPDGSNFTLKIRSTKLEDSAMYFCASIKDRGRNSPLHFGNGTRLTVT.

The chain has TRBV6-6 and TRBJ2-5; 10 nucleotides match TRBD1. The ends lost 5 bases at V and 6 bases at J; junction bases unmatched: 3. CDR3 length: 13 amino acids. CDR1 MNHNY and CDR2 SVGAGI come from the germline V gene (reference sequence). The CDR3 DNA is TGTGCCAGCAGTCGACAGGGGGCAAAGACCCAGTACTTC. This encodes CASSRQGAKTQYF.

The V call is TRBV7-2, the J call TRBJ2-1, with 7 bases aligning to TRBD2. This CDR3 region has 14 residues. Trimming took 2 bases from V and 7 from J; bases not matched to a gene: 5. In germline, CDR1 is SGHTA, CDR2 FQGNSA. This CDR3 is CASSLLGGGNEQFF. CDR3 in DNA: TGTGCCAGCAGCTTATTGGGGGGGGGTAATGAGCAGTTCTTC.

The gene calls are TRBV19 and TRBJ2-7; D remains ambiguous. The CDR3 consists of 19 residues. Germline assignment: CDR1 LNHDA and CDR2 SQIVND (reference sequence). Trimming left V 3 bases short and J 2 bases short, with 26 bases between. The CDR3: CASSMAPFSETEDAYEQYF. The DNA of the CDR3 is TGTGCCAGTAGTATGGCCCCTTTCTCGGAGACTGAAGACGCCTACGAGCAGTACTTC.

The chain recombines TRBV28 with TRBJ1-1; possible D gene TRBD1, 5 bases. The CDR3 covers 14 residues. Germline CDR1 and CDR2: MDHEN and SYDVKM. Trimming left V 7 bases short and J 0 bases short, with 12 bases between. The chain's CDR3 is CASITTGLNTEAFF. The CDR3 region has the DNA TGTGCCAGCATCACCACAGGCTTGAACACTGAAGCTTTCTTT.

The rearrangement uses TRBV11-1 and TRBJ2-1; 8 nucleotides match TRBD2. The CDR3 length is 14 residues. J gave up 8 bases and V 6 bases, and 9 bases lay outside the gene matches. CDR1 SGHAT and CDR2 FQDESV come from the germline V gene (reference sequence). The CDR3 reads CASRKAGAGDEQFF. The CDR3 bases are TGTGCCAGCAGAAAAGCGGGGGCCGGCGATGAGCAGTTCTTC. The full variable domain, completed using reference TRBV11-1 and TRBJ2-1, is EAEVAQSPRYKITEKSQAVAFWCDPISGHATLYWYRQILGQGPELLVQFQDESVVDDSQLPKDRFSAERLKGVDSTLKIQPAELGDSAMYLCASRKAGAGDEQFFGPGTRLTVL.

The rearrangement joins TRBV7-9 to TRBJ2-7; no clear D. This CDR3 spans 14 amino acids. The germline V gene encodes CDR1 SEHNR and CDR2 FQNEAQ (reference sequence). Trimming pared 5 bases from V and 0 bases from J, leaving 11 bases between. CDR3 bases: TGTGCCAGCAGCCATCCCGGGTTCTCCTACGAGCAGTACTTC. It encodes CASSHPGFSYEQYF.

J is TRBJ2-7 and V is TRBV27; TRBD1 is a possible D gene (7 bases). The CDR3 is 14 amino acids. V lost 3 bases and J lost 2, with 11 bases in between. Per the germline V gene, CDR1 is MNHEY and CDR2 is SMNVEV (reference sequence). The CDR3 protein is CASSLGGQPYEQYF. The CDR3 coding sequence is TGTGCCAGCAGTTTGGGGGGACAGCCCTACGAGCAGTACTTC.

V usage is TRBV5-1 and J usage is TRBJ2-7, with D possibly being TRBD1 (6 bases). Germline assignment: CDR1 SGHRS and CDR2 YFSETQ. This CDR3 region has 14 residues. V lost 5 bases and J 6 bases, leaving 18 bases between the germline ends. The CDR3 sequence is CASSDSGAHREQYF. CDR3 DNA sequence: TGCGCCAGCAGTGACTCAGGGGCCCATCGCGAGCAGTACTTC. Full variable domain (rest looked up from reference TRBV5-1 and TRBJ2-7): KAGVTQTPRYLIKTRGQQVTLSCSPISGHRSVSWYQQTPGQGLQFLFEYFSETQRNKGNFPGRFSGRQFSNSRSEMNVSTLELGDSALYLCASSDSGAHREQYFGPGTRLTVT.